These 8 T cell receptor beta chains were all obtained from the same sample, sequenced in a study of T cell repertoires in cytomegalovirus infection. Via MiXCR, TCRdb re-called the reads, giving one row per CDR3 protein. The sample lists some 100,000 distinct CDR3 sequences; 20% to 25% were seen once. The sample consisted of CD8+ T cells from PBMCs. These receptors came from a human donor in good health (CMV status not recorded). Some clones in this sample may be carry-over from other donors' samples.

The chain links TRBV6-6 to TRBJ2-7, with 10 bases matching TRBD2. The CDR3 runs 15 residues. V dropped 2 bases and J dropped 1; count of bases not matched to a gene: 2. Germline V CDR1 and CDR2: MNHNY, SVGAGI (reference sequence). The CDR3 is CASSYLTSGSYEQYF. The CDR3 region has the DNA TGTGCCAGCAGTTACCTGACTAGCGGGTCCTACGAGCAGTACTTC.

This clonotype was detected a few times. The CDR3 nucleotides are TGTGCCAGCAGCCGGGCCCTAGAAGCTTTCTTT. Translated, it gives CASSRALEAFF. V is TRBV28 and J is TRBJ1-1; no reliable D call. Trimming stripped 6 bases from V and 8 bases from J, with 10 bases between. The CDR3 is made up of 11 amino acids. The germline gives CDR1 MDHEN, CDR2 SYDVKM.

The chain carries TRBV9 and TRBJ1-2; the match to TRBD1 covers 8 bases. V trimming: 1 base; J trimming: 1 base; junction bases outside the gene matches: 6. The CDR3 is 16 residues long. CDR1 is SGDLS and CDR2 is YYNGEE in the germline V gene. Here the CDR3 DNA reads TGTGCCAGCAGCGTACCCCGTGGACAGGGTAACTATGGCTACACCTTC. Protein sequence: CASSVPRGQGNYGYTF.

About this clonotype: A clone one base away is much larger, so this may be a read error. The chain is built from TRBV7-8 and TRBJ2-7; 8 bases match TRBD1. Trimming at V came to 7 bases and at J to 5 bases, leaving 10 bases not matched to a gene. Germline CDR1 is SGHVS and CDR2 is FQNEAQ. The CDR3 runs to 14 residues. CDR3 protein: CASNPWTGYDEQYF. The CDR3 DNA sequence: TGTGCCAGCAACCCCTGGACAGGGTACGACGAGCAGTACTTC. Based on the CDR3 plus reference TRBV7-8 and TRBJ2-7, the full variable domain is GAGVSQSPRYKVAKRGQDVALRCDPISGHVSLFWYQQALGQGPEFLTYFQNEAQLDKSGLPSDRFFAERPEGSVSTLKIQRTQQEDSAVYLCASNPWTGYDEQYFGPGTRLTVT.

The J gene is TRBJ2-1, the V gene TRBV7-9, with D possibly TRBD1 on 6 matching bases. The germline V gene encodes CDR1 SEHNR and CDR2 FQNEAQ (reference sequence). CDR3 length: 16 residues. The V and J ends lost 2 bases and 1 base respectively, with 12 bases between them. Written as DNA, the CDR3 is TGTGCCAGCAGCTTACTAGGGACATATTCCTACAATGAGCAGTTCTTC. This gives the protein CASSLLGTYSYNEQFF.

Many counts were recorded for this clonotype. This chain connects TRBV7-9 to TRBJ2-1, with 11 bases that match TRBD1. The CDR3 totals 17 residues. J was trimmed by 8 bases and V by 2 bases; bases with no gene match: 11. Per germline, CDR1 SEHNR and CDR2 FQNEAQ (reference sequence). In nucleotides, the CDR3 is TGTGCCAGCAGCTTAAGGACAGGGGGCCACCTTGACGATGAGCAGTTCTTC. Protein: CASSLRTGGHLDDEQFF.

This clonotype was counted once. The CDR3 loop is CATSTSISQPQHF. The CDR3 nucleotides read TGTGCCACCAGCACCTCGATCAGTCAGCCCCAGCATTTT. J is TRBJ1-5 and V is TRBV15; D call uncertain. The CDR3 has 13 residues. Trimming stripped 4 bases from V and 6 bases from J, with 10 bases between. CDR1 and CDR2 from the germline V gene are LNHNV and YYDKDF (reference sequence).

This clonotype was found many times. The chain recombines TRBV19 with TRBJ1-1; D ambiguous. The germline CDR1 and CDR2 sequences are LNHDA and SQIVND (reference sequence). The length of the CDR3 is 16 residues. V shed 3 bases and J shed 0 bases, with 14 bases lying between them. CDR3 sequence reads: CASSMGLGLMNTEAFF. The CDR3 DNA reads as TGTGCCAGTAGTATGGGGTTGGGGTTGATGAACACTGAAGCTTTCTTT.